The subject of this entry is one T cell receptor beta chain. Its specific antigen is unknown. No base-level quality is on record; no much larger clone is a single base apart. On the immunoSEQ human TCRbeta survey platform, a two-step multiplex PCR amplified and barcoded the TCRbeta CDR3 regions. Libraries were sequenced on Illumina instruments, with IgH sequenced in parallel from the same samples. As for the original processing: Raw reads were filtered against IMGT V, D, J definitions and were binned using a nearest-neighbor algorithm so that PCR and sequencing errors were removed. A clone was defined by an identical nucleotide sequence, and differential abundance between tissues was tested with a Fisher exact test for each clone at a pFDR threshold of p<0.01. A minimum inclusion filter of 10 in either sample excluded clones with frequencies too low for statistical inference. The immunoSEQ Analyzer was used for pairwise clonal comparisons, while IMGT tools were used to assess gene family usage. Not all clones reach the TCRdb copy of this immuneACCESS table, which keeps in-frame sequences only. Checked studies attribute under half of the gap to unresolved V genes and leave the rest unexplained. V, J and clone size were drawn from that table, and D and trimming were deduced from the DNA. Recorded for this sample are about 50,000 clones; around 83% of them occurred a single time. The ten largest clones take up 0.41% of the sample.

This entry is derived from a study of fetal regulatory T cell absence and autoimmunity (dated by TCRdb to the late 2010s). Context from the whole study: The IPEX patients showed exocrine pancreas autoimmunity in the absence of clinical diabetes.

The DNeasy Blood and Tissue Kit was used to extract about 1.9-3.1 ug of genomic DNA from either umbilical cord blood or frozen pancreas. The germline ends are 8 bases apart after V is trimmed by 6 bases and J by 2 bases. CDR1 and CDR2 were assigned from the germline V gene (reference sequence) as MNHEY and SMNVEV. Taken from cysteine to phenylalanine, the CDR3 has 12 residues. Only the CDR3 DNA is retained, 36 bases long and in frame from the first base. Study-level results and caveats: The TCR compartment showed significant oligoclonal enrichment in pancreas versus cord blood, with some top clones over 100-fold enriched. The oligoclonal enrichment was interpreted as support for antigen-driven autoimmunity in the pancreas before birth in IPEX syndrome. Cord blood and pancreas had broadly similar TRB gene family usage, resembling published neonatal and adult repertoires.

This chain is built from TRBV27 and TRBJ2-7; confidence is insufficient to name the D gene. Sequenced: cord blood. The clonotype originates from a newborn boy with IPEX syndrome. The bases read TGTGCCAGCAGAATCGGAGCCTACGAGCAGTACTTC. This sequence encodes CASRIGAYEQYF.